This T cell receptor beta chain is from a study of cytomegalovirus exposure and HLA in healthy donors. Primers for the PCR totalled 60 Vbeta and 13 Jbeta. Repertoires were generated with immunoSEQ multiplex PCR, while TCRdb's copy carries only in-frame clones and drops some. The sample records more than 80,000 clones, 65% to 85% being singletons. Points from the study as a whole: An analysis was carried out at a later point. It showed that HLA-associated TCR beta chains were more clonally expanded than equally common non-associated chains.

The V gene's germline CDR1 is SGDLS and CDR2 YYNGEE. CDR3 length: 14 amino acids. V was trimmed by 3 bases and J by 6 bases, leaving 16 bases between them. In the case of this clone: What it recognizes is unknown.

The source is an older woman in good health and CMV-seropositive. J is TRBJ2-7 and V is TRBV9; D possibly corresponds to TRBD1 (6 bases). The sample taken for sequencing was PBMCs. CDR3 bases: TGTGCCAGCAGCGCCCGACTGGGGGCGGGCGAGCAGTACTTC. Encoded protein: CASSARLGAGEQYF.